This TCR beta chain was captured by sequencing in a study of blood T cell repertoires in COVID-19. Turning to the study itself: Collection of acute and convalescent COVID-19 samples took place in the United States, Italy and Spain.

Participant ages covered roughly 18 to 89 years across about 22 US areas. Cohorts were based on clinical histories the participants reported. Among Cohort 3 donors, those recovered had two negative PCRs, clearance, or symptom resolution. This table comes from immunoSEQ multiplex PCR, and its TCRdb copy is limited to in-frame clones, with some not included. The repertoire consists of just over 300,000 clones, with approximately 85% occurring once and the leading ten covering about 2%. The CDR3 is made up of 13 amino acids. CDR1 and CDR2 (germline): SGHTA, FQGNSA. V lost 1 base, J lost 1 base, and 4 bases lay in between.

The genes are TRBV7-2 and TRBJ1-1, with D unresolved. The clonotype originates from a man under 40 who had recovered from COVID-19. Sample: PBMCs or T cells enriched from blood (not recorded which). The CDR3, as DNA: TGTGCCAGCAGCTTAGTAGAGAACACTGAAGCTTTCTTT. Amino acids: CASSLVENTEAFF.